The rows below give T cell receptor beta chains drawn from one sample of a study of identical twins. TCRdb itself ran the 5' RACE reads through MiXCR, one entry per CDR3 protein. The sample holds approximately 620,000 distinct CDR3 sequences, 8.5% to 9.5% seen once. The same data also went into a second study, on yellow fever vaccine responses in identical twins.

Sequenced sample: PBMCs. Every receptor here comes from a woman under 30 in good health. Each CDR3 is given with its conserved first and last residue. Each record gives: V gene, clone size, D gene, J gene, CDR3 DNA, CDR3 protein. A D gene is named only where the DNA matches it firmly. Rows may omit the clone size; those that give it use once, few, many or a size class.

V: TRBV11-2; size: few; D: TRBD2; J: TRBJ2-1; DNA: TGTGCCAGCAGCTTACTCCTAGCGGTAGATGAGCAGTTCTTC; CDR3: CASSLLLAVDEQFF
V: TRBV5-1; size: .; D: .; J: TRBJ2-5; DNA: TGCGCCAGCAGATCCAGGGGGGAGCAAGAGACCCAGTACTTC; CDR3: CASRSRGEQETQYF
V: TRBV6-6; size: many; D: .; J: TRBJ1-6; DNA: TGTGCCAGCAGTCCCGATTCCGATTCACCCCTCCACTTT; CDR3: CASSPDSDSPLHF
V: TRBV29-1; size: .; D: TRBD2; J: TRBJ2-3; DNA: TGCAGCGTAGCAGCGGGGGTCGGCACAGATACGCAGTATTTT; CDR3: CSVAAGVGTDTQYF
V: TRBV27; size: .; D: TRBD1; J: TRBJ1-5; DNA: TGTGCCAGCAGTTTATTGGGGACAGGGAATCAGCCCCAGCATTTT; CDR3: CASSLLGTGNQPQHF
V: TRBV11-1; size: few; D: .; J: TRBJ2-7; DNA: TGTGCCAGCAGCTTGCGGGGACTGGCCGAGCAGTACTTC; CDR3: CASSLRGLAEQYF
V: TRBV11-1; size: .; D: TRBD2; J: TRBJ2-7; DNA: TGTGCCAGCAGCTTTGGGACTAAGCTATACGAGCAGTACTTC; CDR3: CASSFGTKLYEQYF
V: TRBV12-3/TRBV12-4; size: .; D: .; J: TRBJ1-2; DNA: TGTGCCAGCAGTTTTCTTATAAATTATGGCTACACCTTC; CDR3: CASSFLINYGYTF
V: TRBV20-1; size: few; D: .; J: TRBJ2-1; DNA: TGCAGTGCTGGGATGAGCTCCTACAATGAGCAGTTCTTC; CDR3: CSAGMSSYNEQFF
V: TRBV29-1; size: many; D: .; J: TRBJ2-7; DNA: TGCAGCGCCACGAAGGGGGGAGCCCCCTACGAGCAGTACTTC; CDR3: CSATKGGAPYEQYF
V: TRBV27; size: few; D: .; J: TRBJ1-6; DNA: TGTGCCAGCAGTAACCAGGGCTATAATTCACCCCTCCACTTT; CDR3: CASSNQGYNSPLHF
V: TRBV20-1; size: .; D: TRBD1; J: TRBJ1-2; DNA: TGCAGTGCTAGAGACCGCCGGACAGGCGCTAACTATGGCTACACCTTC; CDR3: CSARDRRTGANYGYTF
V: TRBV20-1; size: few; D: TRBD1; J: TRBJ2-2; DNA: TGCAGTGCTCCCGGGACAGGAAACACCGGGGAGCTGTTTTTT; CDR3: CSAPGTGNTGELFF
V: TRBV28; size: .; D: .; J: TRBJ2-7; DNA: TGTGCCAGCACCCCGGAACAGGTTTCCTACGAGCAGTACTTC; CDR3: CASTPEQVSYEQYF
V: TRBV18; size: .; D: TRBD2; J: TRBJ2-2; DNA: TGTGCCAGCTCAACGCGAAAACTTAGCGGGGCGAACACCGGGGAGCTGTTTTTT; CDR3: CASSTRKLSGANTGELFF
V: TRBV27; size: .; D: .; J: TRBJ2-5; DNA: TGTGCCAGCAGTCCCCAGCGGTTACAAGAGACCCAGTACTTC; CDR3: CASSPQRLQETQYF
V: TRBV14; size: .; D: TRBD1; J: TRBJ2-5; DNA: TGTGCCAGCAGCCAGCCGGGACAGCAAGAGACCCAGTACTTC; CDR3: CASSQPGQQETQYF
V: TRBV7-2; size: few; D: TRBD1; J: TRBJ2-1; DNA: TGTGCCAGCAGCGACGACAGGGGGCTGATCTACAATGAGCAGTTCTTC; CDR3: CASSDDRGLIYNEQFF
V: TRBV11-1; size: .; D: .; J: TRBJ2-5; DNA: TGTGCCAGCAGCCCAGGGCCTCTCAGCAGGGTAGAACAAGAGACCCAGTACTTC; CDR3: CASSPGPLSRVEQETQYF
V: TRBV30; size: .; D: TRBD1; J: TRBJ2-7; DNA: TGTGCCTGGAGGACCCCGGGACAGCCCTACGAGCAGTACTTC; CDR3: CAWRTPGQPYEQYF
V: TRBV5-1; size: few; D: .; J: TRBJ2-7; DNA: TGCGCCAGCAGCTTGGCCGTGGCACGCGACGAGCAGTACTTC; CDR3: CASSLAVARDEQYF
V: TRBV4-2; size: few; D: TRBD1; J: TRBJ2-3; DNA: TGTGCCAGCACGCCCAGGATAGAGGGGGCTCCAGATACGCAGTATTTT; CDR3: CASTPRIEGAPDTQYF
V: TRBV4-1; size: .; D: .; J: TRBJ2-3; DNA: TGCGCCAGCAGCCAACCCTTTCCCCGCACAGATACGCAGTATTTT; CDR3: CASSQPFPRTDTQYF
V: TRBV18; size: few; D: TRBD1; J: TRBJ1-1; DNA: TGTGCCAGCTCACCTAGACAGGGTCAGGACACTGAAGCTTTCTTT; CDR3: CASSPRQGQDTEAFF
V: TRBV5-1; size: few; D: .; J: TRBJ2-7; DNA: TGCGCCAGCAGCCTTGACGGGGTCCGGGGCGAGCAGTACTTC; CDR3: CASSLDGVRGEQYF
V: TRBV11-2; size: .; D: .; J: TRBJ2-7; DNA: TGTGCCAGCAGCTTAGATCGCTCGGGGCAGCTCCCCTCCTACGAGCAGTACTTC; CDR3: CASSLDRSGQLPSYEQYF
V: TRBV7-8; size: .; D: .; J: TRBJ2-1; DNA: TGTGCCAGCAGCTTAGCACGGGGGTCTGAGCAGTTCTTC; CDR3: CASSLARGSEQFF
V: TRBV7-6; size: .; D: .; J: TRBJ2-5; DNA: TGTGCCAGCAGCTTAGTTACTGCGGGAAGGGAGACCCAGTACTTC; CDR3: CASSLVTAGRETQYF
V: TRBV28; size: .; D: .; J: TRBJ2-7; DNA: TGTGCCAGCAGTTTAATGTCCATCAACGCCCGCCCGTACTTC; CDR3: CASSLMSINARPYF